This TCR beta chain comes out of a study of regulatory T cells in long-lasting Graves disease. Arm-PCR of CDR3 regions and iRepertoire HTBI primers were used to build TCR beta libraries. MiXCR was run by TCRdb on the multiplex PCR reads, yielding one entry per CDR3 protein. Among about 400,000 distinct CDR3 sequences listed, roughly 16% were seen once. Time point reported: newly diagnosed GD, antithyroid drugs for less than 3 months. The TCR library was prepared using RNA isolated from PBMCs. This clonotype has at least ten counts. Antigen unknown. Study-wide findings and caveats: Possibly, accuracy suffered from the small sample size. Persistent patients shared more public clonotypes (around 2,500) than newly diagnosed patients (around 1,000).

Germline CDR1 reads MDHEN; CDR2 reads SYDVKM. Trimming removed 7 bases at V and 2 bases at J, with 9 bases between. The CDR3 consists of 12 residues. The chain combines TRBV28 with TRBJ2-7; no reliable D call. The source of this sequence is a female donor with Graves disease. Specimen: peripheral blood mononuclear cells (PBMCs), collected at new diagnosis, from a patient treated with antithyroid drugs. The CDR3 reads CASTAGTYEQYF. The DNA for the CDR3 is TGTGCCAGCACAGCCGGTACCTACGAGCAGTACTTC.